This T cell receptor beta chain stems from a study of OX40 agonist ivuxolimab in advanced cancers. In the study overall: The dose-escalation cohort was about 86% male, with a mean age of around 60 years, ranging roughly 20 to 90. Study observations and caveats: The study found among the lowest clonal expansion in partial responders at 0.1-3.0 mg/kg.

Clones were sequenced by immunoSEQ multiplex PCR, and TCRdb holds only the in-frame ones, with some missing. Here the sample spans tens of thousands of clones, 83% being singletons. The V end lost 0 bases, the J end lost 3 bases, and 12 bases lay between the germline ends. CDR3 length: 15 residues. Germline V gives CDR1 SGDLS, CDR2 YYNGEE. There are a few counts of this clone. The antigen remains unidentified. This receptor was identified in an adult with an advanced solid tumor such as melanoma, head and neck, liver or kidney cancer. The chain employs TRBV9 and TRBJ2-5; perhaps TRBD2 as D (5 bases). Sequences were derived from CD4+ or CD8+ T cells sorted from blood, sampled in a trial of the OX40 agonist ivuxolimab. The CDR3: CASSVATGRKETQYF. CDR3 sequence (DNA): TGTGCCAGCAGCGTAGCTACGGGGAGAAAAGAGACCCAGTACTTC.